Shown below are 32 T cell receptor beta chains from a single sample sequenced in a study of T cell changes during pregnancy in multiple sclerosis. Assay: immunoSEQ multiplex PCR; the TCRdb copy retains only in-frame clones and omits some. The data show 55,000 to 80,000 clones, roughly 94% seen once. The specimen was peripheral blood, collected in the third trimester of pregnancy. The receptors were gathered from a female donor with multiple sclerosis, enrolled in a pregnancy study.

This clone was counted only a few times. The germline gene is not matched at one end of the junction; a read error may be the cause. The CDR3 is CASSLGTSGGDEQFF. CDR3 coding DNA: TGTGCTAGCAGCTTAGGGACTAGCGGGGGCGATGAGCAGTTCTTC. The genes are TRBV7-7 and TRBJ2-1; 14 positions agree with TRBD2. Germline V lookup: CDR1 SSHAT, CDR2 FNYEAQ (reference sequence). This CDR3 spans 15 amino acids.

The chain links TRBV14 to TRBJ2-1; 7 bases fit TRBD2. The V segment lost 3 bases and the J segment 7 bases; nucleotides outside the gene matches: 15. Germline values: CDR1 SGHDN, CDR2 FVKESK. This CDR3 region has 17 residues. The CDR3 bases are TGTGCCAGCAGCCACCTCGAGGGACTAAGGCTGGTGAATGAGCAGTTCTTC. It encodes CASSHLEGLRLVNEQFF.

The chain combines TRBV28 with TRBJ1-2; no firm D call. CDR1 and CDR2 (germline): MDHEN, SYDVKM. CDR3 length equals 13 residues. Trimming left V 5 bases short and J 4 bases short, with 11 bases between. The CDR3 nucleotides are TGTGCCAGCAGTCTCCGGGAGTTCTATGGCTACACCTTC. It is translated as CASSLREFYGYTF.

The V call is TRBV18, the J call TRBJ1-2; 7 bases match TRBD1. CDR3 size: 14 residues. Germline assignment: CDR1 KGHSH and CDR2 LQKENI. V lost 3 bases and J lost 6; bases outside the gene matches: 7. CDR3 region: CASSPGGQRHGYTF. As DNA, the CDR3 is TGTGCCAGCTCACCCGGGGGACAGCGCCATGGCTACACCTTC. Drawing the rest from reference TRBV18 and TRBJ1-2, the complete variable domain is NAGVMQNPRHLVRRRGQEARLRCSPMKGHSHVYWYRQLPEEGLKFMVYLQKENIIDESGMPKERFSAEFPKEGPSILRIQQVVRGDSAAYFCASSPGGQRHGYTFGSGTRLTVV.

The chain combines TRBV29-1 with TRBJ1-4; D remains ambiguous. The V end lost 1 base, the J end lost 8 bases, and 14 bases lay between the germline ends. The germline CDR1 and CDR2 sequences are SQVTM and ANQGSEA. The CDR3 extends over 14 amino acids. The CDR3 sequence: CSVEAPYTGEKLFF. For the CDR3, the DNA is TGCAGCGTTGAAGCCCCGTATACGGGAGAAAAACTGTTTTTT.

This clone was found once. The V call is TRBV7-2, the J call TRBJ1-2, with D perhaps matching TRBD1 (5 bases). With 5 bases removed from V and 1 base from J, the gap between germline ends came to 14 bases. CDR3 length: 15 residues. The germline CDR1 and CDR2 sequences are SGHTA and FQGNSA. The CDR3 reads CASSIDSYFNYGYTF. The CDR3 region has the DNA TGTGCCAGCAGCATCGACAGCTACTTTAACTATGGCTACACCTTC.

In its sample, this clone was seen once. The gene calls are TRBV5-1 and TRBJ2-7; TRBD1 aligns across 12 bases. V dropped 4 bases and J dropped 6; count of bases not matched to a gene: 5. Per the germline V gene, CDR1 is SGHRS and CDR2 is YFSETQ. This CDR3 spans 14 amino acids. The CDR3 here is CASSQGTGGIEQYF. The CDR3 DNA is TGCGCCAGCAGCCAAGGGACAGGGGGCATCGAGCAGTACTTC.

This chain connects TRBV2 to TRBJ2-7, with D maybe TRBD1 (5 bases). The CDR3 runs to 14 residues. Germline CDR1 and CDR2: SNHLY and FYNNEI. V was trimmed by 6 bases and J by 2 bases, leaving 14 bases between them. For the CDR3, the DNA is TGTGCCAGCAGAGCAGGGCTGGTCACCTACGAGCAGTACTTC. This translates into CASRAGLVTYEQYF. The variable domain in full, completed from reference TRBV2 and TRBJ2-7, reads EPEVTQTPSHQVTQMGQEVILRCVPISNHLYFYWYRQILGQKVEFLVSFYNNEISEKSEIFDDQFSVERPDGSNFTLKIRSTKLEDSAMYFCASRAGLVTYEQYFGPGTRLTVT.

The chain couples TRBV7-2 to TRBJ2-1, with a weak D call TRBD2 (5 bases). This CDR3 region has 13 residues. Germline V CDR1 and CDR2: SGHTA, FQGNSA. Trimming removed 1 base at V and 7 bases at J, with 8 bases between. CDR3 in amino acids: CASSLGRRNEQFF. CDR3 bases: TGTGCCAGCAGCTTAGGGAGGCGGAATGAGCAGTTCTTC.

The V gene is TRBV7-6, the J gene TRBJ2-3; 14 nucleotides match TRBD2. The V gene end was trimmed by 0 bases and the J gene end by 1 base; junction bases not matched to a gene: 9. Germline-derived CDR1 and CDR2 are SGHVS and FNYEAQ. The CDR3 extends over 20 amino acids. CDR3 in DNA: TGTGCCAGCAGCTTAGCTAGTAGACCGGGACTAGCGGGGGGCACAGATACGCAGTATTTT. Translation gives CASSLASRPGLAGGTDTQYF.

The gene calls are TRBV7-2 and TRBJ2-7, with TRBD2 matching 9 bases. Per the germline V gene, CDR1 is SGHTA and CDR2 is FQGNSA. CDR3 length: 15 amino acids. The J segment lost 2 bases and the V segment lost 2 bases, leaving 4 bases of the junction unmatched. CDR3 residues: CASSLSSGGTYEQYF. CDR3 nucleotides: TGTGCCAGCAGCTTAAGTAGCGGGGGTACCTACGAGCAGTACTTC.

The J gene is TRBJ2-3, the V gene TRBV4-3; no clear D gene. The length of the CDR3 is 13 residues. V dropped 1 base and J dropped 6 bases, with 8 bases sitting between them. Per the germline V gene, CDR1 is LGHNA and CDR2 is YSLEER. CDR3 nucleotide sequence: TGCGCCAGCAGCCAAGGGGTCGGGGATACGCAGTATTTT. Its translation: CASSQGVGDTQYF.

The rearrangement joins TRBV7-9 to TRBJ2-7, with a tentative D call TRBD1 (6 bases). Germline V CDR1 and CDR2: SEHNR, FQNEAQ (reference sequence). The CDR3 runs 15 residues. Trimming cost V 5 bases and J 7 bases, with 21 bases left between them. CDR3 loop: CASSPTSGYTGEQYF. The CDR3, as DNA: TGTGCCAGCAGCCCCACTTCAGGATATACAGGGGAGCAGTACTTC.

The rearrangement joins TRBV27 to TRBJ2-3; D gene uncertain. CDR1 and CDR2 from the germline V gene are MNHEY and SMNVEV (reference sequence). The CDR3 has 14 amino acids. V dropped 8 bases and J dropped 7 bases, with 19 bases sitting between them. CDR3 protein: CASSTPAGSNTQYF. The CDR3 DNA follows: TGTGCCAGCTCCACCCCCGCAGGTTCAAATACGCAGTATTTT.

The V gene is TRBV6-4, the J gene TRBJ1-1; tentatively, D is TRBD1 (6 bases). V was shortened by 5 bases and J by 10 bases, with 14 bases between the two germline ends. This CDR3 region has 12 residues. The V gene's germline CDR1 is MRHNA and CDR2 SNTAGT. The CDR3 DNA sequence: TGTGCCAGCAGTAATGGACAGTCTTCAGCTTTCTTT. Translated, it gives CASSNGQSSAFF.

J is TRBJ2-7 and V is TRBV4-2; a possible D gene is TRBD1 (7 bases). Germline loops: CDR1 LGHNA, CDR2 YNFKEQ. V lost 0 bases and J 5 bases, leaving 17 bases between the germline ends. The CDR3 is 16 residues long. CDR3 DNA sequence: TGTGCCAGCAGCCAAGATCGGGGGCAGGGGGGCGACGAGCAGTACTTC. This sequence encodes CASSQDRGQGGDEQYF.

The chain couples TRBV4-1 to TRBJ2-1; 14 nucleotides agree with TRBD2. The V gene's germline CDR1 is MGHRA and CDR2 YSYEKL. Unmatched junction bases numbered 0, after V lost 0 bases and J lost 5 bases. The CDR3 runs to 16 residues. As DNA, the CDR3 is TGCGCCAGCAGCCAAGAGGGACTAGCGGGGGACAATGAGCAGTTCTTC. This translates into CASSQEGLAGDNEQFF.

The chain carries TRBV11-3 and TRBJ2-2, with 8 bases fitting TRBD1. Germline V gene sequence: CDR1 SGHNT, CDR2 YENEEA. The CDR3 sequence is 14 residues long. After removal of 6 bases from V and 1 base from J, the junction contained 1 base not matched to a gene. The CDR3 loop is CASRGQGNTGELFF. The CDR3 bases are TGTGCCAGCAGAGGACAGGGGAACACCGGGGAGCTGTTTTTT.

The chain has TRBV10-3 and TRBJ2-7; 10 bases map to TRBD1. Germline CDR1 ENHRY, CDR2 SYGVKD. V shed 10 bases and J 2 bases; nucleotides not matched to a gene: 2. This CDR3 spans 12 amino acids. DNA for the CDR3: TGTGCCACCGGACAGGGGGCCTACGAGCAGTACTTC. Protein product: CATGQGAYEQYF.

CDR3 in amino acids: CASRPGQGNTGELFF. DNA for the CDR3: TGTGCCAGCAGGCCGGGACAGGGAAACACCGGGGAGCTGTTTTTT. V and J are TRBV2 and TRBJ2-2; TRBD1 matches at 9 bases. V trimming: 6 bases; J trimming: 2 bases; junction bases outside the gene matches: 4. This CDR3 has 15 amino acids. In germline, CDR1 is SNHLY, CDR2 FYNNEI.

V and J are TRBV15 and TRBJ1-3; D gene uncertain. Germline V gene data show CDR1 as LNHNV and CDR2 as YYDKDF (reference sequence). Trimming removed 5 bases from V and 4 bases from J, with 15 bases in between. The CDR3 length is 15 residues. For the CDR3, the DNA is TGTGCCACCAGCCCGAGGCGGGGTTACGGAAACACCATATATTTT. Protein sequence: CATSPRRGYGNTIYF.

The rearrangement links TRBV7-9 to TRBJ1-4; D is uncertain. CDR3 length: 14 amino acids. Germline loops: CDR1 SEHNR, CDR2 FQNEAQ (reference sequence). Trimming cost V 2 bases and J 7 bases, with 11 bases left between them. Here the CDR3 DNA reads TGTGCCAGCAGCTTATCCGGAGGATCTGAAAAACTGTTTTTT. Protein: CASSLSGGSEKLFF.

This chain uses TRBV5-1 with TRBJ1-1, with D possibly matching TRBD1 (6 bases). The CDR3 runs 18 residues. V was cut by 0 bases and J by 1 base, with 19 bases left in between. CDR1 and CDR2 (germline): SGHRS, YFSETQ. The CDR3: CASSLEVGLGQPNTEAFF. The CDR3 nucleotides are TGCGCCAGCAGCTTGGAGGTTGGATTGGGACAACCGAACACTGAAGCTTTCTTT.

V gene TRBV19 combines with J gene TRBJ2-3, with 10 bases that match TRBD2. This CDR3 comprises 16 residues. The junction had 9 bases not matched to a gene; V was cut back by 6 bases and J by 3 bases. Germline CDR1 and CDR2: LNHDA and SQIVND (reference sequence). The DNA of the CDR3 is TGTGCCAGTAGCCCAAAACTAGCGGGGAGGACAGATACGCAGTATTTT. Protein product: CASSPKLAGRTDTQYF.

This chain links TRBV25-1 with TRBJ2-3; tentative D call: TRBD2 (6 bases). The CDR3 has 17 amino acids. The germline V gene encodes CDR1 MGHDK and CDR2 SYGVNS. The germline V and J ends were trimmed by 0 bases and 0 bases, with 13 bases remaining between them. The CDR3 sequence: CASSEYFRGASTDTQYF. In DNA, the CDR3 is TGTGCCAGCAGTGAATATTTCCGCGGGGCGAGCACAGATACGCAGTATTTT.

The gene calls are TRBV15 and TRBJ2-3; tentative D call: TRBD1 (5 bases). Per germline, CDR1 LNHNV and CDR2 YYDKDF (reference sequence). Trimming stripped 1 base from V and 2 bases from J, with 10 bases between. This CDR3 region has 15 residues. Here the CDR3 DNA reads TGTGCCACCAGCAGAGCAAGGGGCACCACAGATACGCAGTATTTT. Amino acid sequence: CATSRARGTTDTQYF. The whole variable domain, filled in from reference TRBV15 and TRBJ2-3, reads DAMVIQNPRYQVTQFGKPVTLSCSQTLNHNVMYWYQQKSSQAPKLLFHYYDKDFNNEADTPDNFQSRRPNTSFCFLDIRSPGLGDTAMYLCATSRARGTTDTQYFGPGTRLTVL.

The genes are TRBV2 and TRBJ2-1; 11 bases line up with TRBD2. Unmatched junction bases numbered 3, after V lost 4 bases and J lost 1 base. Germline lookup yields CDR1 SNHLY and CDR2 FYNNEI. This CDR3 is built from 16 residues. CDR3 sequence reads: CASSGVAGGSYNEQFF. For the CDR3, the DNA is TGTGCCAGCAGTGGAGTAGCGGGGGGGTCCTACAATGAGCAGTTCTTC.

J is TRBJ2-5 and V is TRBV2; TRBD1 is a possible D gene (5 bases). V lost 4 bases to trimming and J lost 2 bases, with 8 bases between them. The germline V gene has CDR1 SNHLY and CDR2 FYNNEI. The CDR3 is 13 residues long. The CDR3 protein is CASSARGQETQYF. In nucleotides, the CDR3 is TGTGCCAGCAGTGCAAGGGGACAAGAGACCCAGTACTTC.

The gene calls are TRBV5-6 and TRBJ1-4; D is unresolved. The CDR3 spans 15 residues. Germline loops: CDR1 SGHDT, CDR2 YYEEEE. With 7 bases removed from V and 0 bases from J, the gap between germline ends came to 13 bases. The CDR3 DNA is TGTGCCAGCGCCCACGGGGTTGCAACTAATGAAAAACTGTTTTTT. Its protein product is CASAHGVATNEKLFF.

The V and J genes are TRBV10-3 and TRBJ2-5, with D possibly matching TRBD2 (8 bases). Trimming stripped 10 bases from V and 2 bases from J, with 23 bases between. The germline V gene encodes CDR1 ENHRY and CDR2 SYGVKD. The CDR3 length is 16 residues. The CDR3 loop is CATCPGGDSVQETQYF. DNA for the CDR3: TGTGCCACCTGCCCGGGGGGGGACAGCGTACAAGAGACCCAGTACTTC.

The chain joins TRBV19 to TRBJ1-5; tentatively, D is TRBD1 (5 bases). Looked up from germline, CDR1 is LNHDA and CDR2 is SQIVND (reference sequence). The CDR3 sequence is 15 residues long. Trimming shortened V by 1 base and J by 5 bases, and 12 bases separated the two germline ends. DNA for the CDR3: TGTGCCAGTAGTATAGGCGGGGCGGTGGATCAGCCCCAGCATTTT. Its translation: CASSIGGAVDQPQHF.

The chain employs TRBV10-3 and TRBJ2-7; 8 bases match TRBD1. The junction had 10 bases not matched to a gene; V was cut back by 2 bases and J by 7 bases. This CDR3 contains 15 residues. Per the germline V gene, CDR1 is ENHRY and CDR2 is SYGVKD. The CDR3 loop reads CAISEGAGQVGEQYF. The CDR3 nucleotides read TGTGCCATCAGTGAGGGGGCGGGACAGGTGGGTGAGCAGTACTTC.